The clone carrying this T cell receptor (beta chain) was picked up one time. The CDR3 runs to 15 residues. The V gene lost 4 bases and the J gene lost 2 bases, with 14 bases spanning the gap. In germline, CDR1 is SNHLY, CDR2 FYNNEI. The method was immunoSEQ multiplex PCR; TCRdb's version includes in-frame clones alone and lacks a portion of them. The data contain more than 55,000 clones, around 87% of them singletons. This entry is derived from a study of blood T cell repertoires in COVID-19. Looking at the study overall: Sites in the United States, Italy and Spain provided acute and convalescent COVID-19 samples.

Enrolment of Seattle patients took place during active infection, and they were followed longitudinally. J is TRBJ1-1 and V is TRBV2; D is uncertain. This receptor was obtained from a woman aged 60-75 years with COVID-19, enrolled during active disease. The sample was peripheral blood. This CDR3 is CASSVSQPVNTEAFF. The CDR3 DNA reads as TGTGCCAGCAGTGTCTCCCAACCGGTTAACACTGAAGCTTTCTTT. Supplemented by reference TRBV2 and TRBJ1-1, the full variable domain reads EPEVTQTPSHQVTQMGQEVILRCVPISNHLYFYWYRQILGQKVEFLVSFYNNEISEKSEIFDDQFSVERPDGSNFTLKIRSTKLEDSAMYFCASSVSQPVNTEAFFGQGTRLTVV.